Listed here are 28 T cell receptor beta chains from one sample, sequenced in a study of low-dose radiotherapy and immunotherapy resistance in tumors. Time point defined: before trial treatment. With TRAV- and TRBV-specific primers, first-strand cDNA was made, covering the alpha and beta chains. With a V-primer adapter and a constant-region primer, TCRs were amplified for approximately 19 PCR cycles. TCRdb analysed the reads with MiXCR anew, one entry per CDR3 protein. The table lists over 55,000 distinct CDR3 sequences, around 29% of them singletons, with around 10% in the top ten. Sample: PBMCs, taken before treatment. These receptors came from a female donor with ovarian cancer.

There are many counts of this clonotype. The chain couples TRBV6-2 or TRBV6-3 to TRBJ2-7; 9 positions agree with TRBD2. The germline V gene encodes CDR1 MNHEY and CDR2 SVGEGT. This CDR3 is built from 16 residues. J gave up 0 bases and V 5 bases, and 8 bases lay outside the gene matches. In DNA form, the CDR3 reads TGTGCCAGCAGTACCCAGACTAGCGGTTCCTCCTACGAGCAGTACTTC. Translation gives CASSTQTSGSSYEQYF.

The rearrangement links TRBV28 to TRBJ1-1; perhaps TRBD1 as D (5 bases). Deletions cut 4 bases from V and 6 bases from J, with 15 bases between. The CDR3 runs 14 residues. Per germline, CDR1 MDHEN and CDR2 SYDVKM. DNA for the CDR3: TGTGCCAGCAGTTGGACCTCCCTGGGGGCTGAAGCTTTCTTT. It encodes CASSWTSLGAEAFF.

This clonotype was detected ten times or more. The rearrangement uses TRBV6-6 and TRBJ2-2, with 7 nucleotides matching TRBD2. The junction had 11 bases not matched to a gene; V was cut back by 6 bases and J by 7 bases. This CDR3 has 15 amino acids. In germline, CDR1 is MNHNY, CDR2 SVGAGI (reference sequence). This CDR3 is CASSPGLVFVGELFF. The CDR3 DNA is TGTGCCAGCAGCCCCGGACTAGTATTCGTCGGGGAGCTGTTTTTT.

Only a few counts were recorded for this clonotype. This chain joins TRBV14 and TRBJ1-6; perhaps TRBD1 as D (6 bases). CDR1 is SGHDN, CDR2 FVKESK, per germline. The V gene lost 4 bases and the J gene lost 7 bases, with 11 bases spanning the gap. This CDR3 contains 14 residues. The CDR3 nucleotides read TGTGCCAGCAGCCCCGGGACAACGAATTCACCCCTCCACTTT. It specifies CASSPGTTNSPLHF.

In this sample, this clonotype turned up many times. The chain carries TRBV13 and TRBJ2-3; D gene uncertain. V gave up 1 base and J gave up 3 bases, with 8 bases separating them. The germline V gene has CDR1 PRHDT and CDR2 FYEKMQ (reference sequence). The CDR3 sequence is 14 residues long. CDR3 region: CASSLVLTTDTQYF. Written as DNA, the CDR3 is TGTGCCAGCAGCTTAGTGTTGACGACAGATACGCAGTATTTT. Full variable domain (rest looked up from reference TRBV13 and TRBJ2-3): AAGVIQSPRHLIKEKRETATLKCYPIPRHDTVYWYQQGPGQDPQFLISFYEKMQSDKGSIPDRFSAQQFSDYHSELNMSSLELGDSALYFCASSLVLTTDTQYFGPGTRLTVL.

As for this clonotype: One base away lies a much larger clone, so this may be a sequencing read error. The chain has TRBV25-1 and TRBJ2-3, with D unclear. The CDR3 contains 15 residues. CDR1 is MGHDK and CDR2 is SYGVNS in the germline V gene. The CDR3: CSSSDRTPSTDTQYF. The CDR3 nucleotides are TGTTCCAGCAGTGATCGCACCCCTAGCACAGATACGCAGTATTTT.

Regarding this clonotype: It differs at one base from a far larger clone, so likely a read error. The chain joins TRBV5-4 to TRBJ2-1; perhaps TRBD1 as D (5 bases). Germline V gene sequence: CDR1 SGHNT, CDR2 YYREEE (reference sequence). There are 12 residues in the CDR3. The V end lost 4 bases, the J end lost 13 bases, and 15 bases lay between the germline ends. The CDR3 DNA reads TGTGCCAGCAGCGCCACAGGAGAGACCCAGTTCTTC. This translates into CASSATGETQFF.

This clonotype was counted only a few times. The chain recombines TRBV10-2 with TRBJ2-5, with D perhaps TRBD1 (5 bases). The CDR3 has 12 residues. V dropped 8 bases and J dropped 2 bases, with 9 bases sitting between them. The germline gives CDR1 WSHSY, CDR2 SAAADI. CDR3 coding DNA: TGCGCCAGCCACGGACAACAAGAGACCCAGTACTTC. Residues: CASHGQQETQYF.

Ten or more counts support this clonotype. The chain carries TRBV19 and TRBJ2-3; 8 nucleotides agree with TRBD1. Germline CDR1 is LNHDA and CDR2 is SQIVND (reference sequence). This CDR3 is 15 amino acids long. The V gene end was trimmed by 5 bases and the J gene end by 4 bases; junction bases not matched to a gene: 8. CDR3 amino acids: CASSSSRGPADTQYF. For the CDR3, the DNA is TGTGCCAGTAGTTCCTCCAGGGGGCCCGCAGATACGCAGTATTTT. Looking up the rest from reference TRBV19 and TRBJ2-3 gives the full variable domain: DGGITQSPKYLFRKEGQNVTLSCEQNLNHDAMYWYRQDPGQGLRLIYYSQIVNDFQKGDIAEGYSVSREKKESFPLTVTSAQKNPTAFYLCASSSSRGPADTQYFGPGTRLTVL.

In its sample, this clonotype was seen many times. The V gene is TRBV5-3, the J gene TRBJ2-7; 11 bases align to TRBD2. TRBV5-3 is assigned to the ORF class and has an uncertain function. The CDR3 loop spans 15 amino acids. J lost 4 bases, V lost 8 bases, and 11 bases had no gene match. The CDR3 loop is CASSPGTSGIYEQYF. CDR3 DNA sequence: TGTGCCAGCAGTCCCGGGACTAGCGGAATATACGAGCAGTACTTC.

The genes are TRBV21-1 and TRBJ1-4; the DNA was not used to check the table's D call, TRBD1. TRBV21-1 is noted as a pseudogene. CDR3 length: 14 amino acids. As DNA, the CDR3 is TGTGCCAGACAGGGGGCGATTCTTAATGAAAAACTGTTTTTT. This sequence encodes CARQGAILNEKLFF.

This clonotype was recorded many times. The chain employs TRBV5-1 and TRBJ2-7; perhaps TRBD1 as D (6 bases). The germline gives CDR1 SGHRS, CDR2 YFSETQ. The CDR3 runs 14 residues. The V gene lost 3 bases and the J gene lost 3 bases, with 13 bases spanning the gap. CDR3 DNA sequence: TGCGCCAGCAGCTCAACGACAGGTGGCTACGAGCAGTACTTC. Translating gives CASSSTTGGYEQYF.

This clonotype appeared many times. J is TRBJ1-1 and V is TRBV20-1, with a possible D match to TRBD1 (5 bases). Germline CDR1 reads DFQATT; CDR2 reads SNEGSKA (reference sequence). V lost 1 base to trimming and J lost 5 bases, with 11 bases between them. There are 13 residues in the CDR3. The CDR3 nucleotides read TGCAGTGCTAGAGGGTCAGGGAAAACTGAAGCTTTCTTT. Its translation is CSARGSGKTEAFF.

This chain uses TRBV6-8 with TRBJ2-7, with D perhaps TRBD1 or TRBD2 (5 bases each). Deletions cut 8 bases from V and 5 bases from J, with 13 bases between. This CDR3 has 12 amino acids. The germline V gene has CDR1 MNHGY and CDR2 SAAAGT. The CDR3 coding sequence is TGTGCCAGCGCAGGGAGTGGGGACGAGCAGTACTTC. Translation: CASAGSGDEQYF.

Many counts were recorded for this clonotype. The chain links TRBV6-6 to TRBJ2-3; TRBD1 might be the D (6 bases). V was cut by 4 bases and J by 11 bases, with 16 bases left in between. Germline V gene sequence: CDR1 MNHNY, CDR2 SVGAGI (reference sequence). The CDR3 spans 13 residues. The CDR3: CASSSLQGLGQYF. CDR3 in DNA: TGTGCCAGCAGTTCCTTACAGGGTCTAGGGCAGTATTTT.

With regard to this clonotype: Possible read error: a much larger clone is one base away. The chain couples TRBV30 to TRBJ2-7; no firm D call. Per germline, CDR1 GTSNPN and CDR2 SVGIG (reference sequence). The CDR3 has 12 residues. V was pared by 2 bases and J by 7 bases, with 12 bases between. The CDR3 sequence is CAWSQGSREQYF. CDR3 nucleotide sequence: TGTGCCTGGAGTCAAGGGTCGCGGGAGCAGTACTTC.

A remark on this clonotype: A far bigger clonotype differs at one base, so this is likely a read error. V is TRBV5-1 and J is TRBJ2-5; 13 nucleotides agree with TRBD2. The germline V gene encodes CDR1 SGHRS and CDR2 YFSETQ. The CDR3 has 18 amino acids. Trimming removed 1 base from V and 11 bases from J; junction bases left unmatched: 17. The CDR3 here is CASSLKLAGGTSYNEQYF. In DNA form, the CDR3 reads TGCGCCAGCAGCTTGAAACTAGCGGGAGGGACTTCCTACAATGAGCAGTACTTC.

Concerning this clonotype: This may be a read error: a much more frequent sequence differs by one nucleotide. V and J are TRBV23-1 and TRBJ1-6, with a tentative D call TRBD1 (6 bases). TRBV23-1 is noted as an ORF with a role that remains uncertain. The CDR3 extends over 15 amino acids. DNA for the CDR3: TGCGCCAGCAGTCAACAGGGGTTGGACGTTTCACCCCCCCACTTT. Protein: CASSQQGLDVSPPHF.

This clonotype was detected a few times. One base separates it from a far larger clone, so it is likely a read error. The CDR3 nucleotides read TGTGCCAGCAGTTTGGACAGGTCCCCATTGGGTCCATACAATGAGCAGTACTTC. The encoded protein is CASSLDRSPLGPYNEQYF. J is TRBJ2-7 and V is TRBV28; 7 bases fit TRBD1. Germline CDR1 reads MDHEN; CDR2 reads SYDVKM. V lost 3 bases to trimming and J lost 7 bases; unmatched junction nucleotides: 21. This CDR3 is 18 amino acids long.

This clonotype was detected a few times. V and J are TRBV9 and TRBJ2-5; D assignment may be TRBD1 or TRBD2 (6 bases each). Trimming cost V 3 bases and J 5 bases, with 14 bases left between them. The CDR3 is made up of 14 amino acids. Germline values: CDR1 SGDLS, CDR2 YYNGEE. The CDR3 protein is CASSEPGAGETQYF. CDR3 in DNA: TGTGCCAGCAGCGAGCCGGGGGCCGGGGAGACCCAGTACTTC.

This clonotype has ten or more counts. V and J are TRBV7-2 and TRBJ1-2; D remains ambiguous. V was trimmed by 4 bases and J by 8 bases, leaving 17 bases between them. The CDR3 has 14 amino acids. CDR1 SGHTA and CDR2 FQGNSA come from the germline V gene. The CDR3 DNA follows: TGTGCCAGCAGCTCACCCGGGAGGCTCGGGGGCTACACCTTC. Its protein product is CASSSPGRLGGYTF.

Notes on this clonotype: A far more abundant clone sits one base away, making this likely a read error. The V call is TRBV28, the J call TRBJ2-1; 8 nucleotides match TRBD2. The CDR3 covers 15 residues. CDR1 is MDHEN, CDR2 SYDVKM, per germline. Unmatched junction bases numbered 17, after V lost 6 bases and J lost 13 bases. CDR3 nucleotide sequence: TGTGCCAGCAGGGACCATACTAGCGGAGAAGAGACCCAGTTCTTC. Protein product: CASRDHTSGEETQFF. The full variable domain, in which reference TRBV28 and TRBJ2-1 provide the parts outside the CDR3, is DVKVTQSSRYLVKRTGEKVFLECVQDMDHENMFWYRQDPGLGLRLIYFSYDVKMKEKGDIPEGYSVSREKKERFSLILESASTNQTSMYLCASRDHTSGEETQFFGPGTRLTVL.

This clonotype appeared many times. One end of the junction is discordant with germline, which a read error may explain. V gene TRBV12-3 or TRBV12-4 combines with J gene TRBJ2-1, with D tentatively TRBD2 (7 bases). The length of the CDR3 is 16 residues. This chain's CDR3 is CASSLGGGVTYNEQFF. In nucleotides, the CDR3 is TGTGCCAGCAGCTTAGGAGGGGGGGTGACCTACAATGAGCAGTTCTTC.

Many counts were recorded for this clonotype. This chain connects TRBV20-1 to TRBJ1-3, with TRBD1 matching 9 bases. The germline CDR1 and CDR2 sequences are DFQATT and SNEGSKA (reference sequence). This CDR3 contains 14 residues. With 5 bases clipped from V and 3 bases from J, the junction kept 5 bases outside the gene matches. The CDR3 protein is CSAGDRVGGNTIYF. Written as DNA, the CDR3 is TGCAGTGCTGGGGACAGGGTGGGTGGAAACACCATATATTTT.

This clonotype occurred many times. This chain connects TRBV7-9 to TRBJ1-1, with D possibly being TRBD1 (6 bases). V was pared by 6 bases and J by 1 base, with 12 bases between. Germline values: CDR1 SEHNR, CDR2 FQNEAQ (reference sequence). The CDR3 is 14 amino acids. CDR3 DNA sequence: TGTGCCAGCAGTCACAGGGCCCCGAACACTGAAGCTTTCTTT. This translates into CASSHRAPNTEAFF.

This clonotype was seen repeatedly, ten times or more. The J gene is TRBJ1-5, the V gene TRBV16; D gene unclear. This CDR3 is built from 15 residues. Germline CDR1 reads KGHSY; CDR2 reads FQNENV. V lost 2 bases, J lost 0 bases, and 8 bases lay in between. The CDR3: CASSQAGSSNQPQHF. The CDR3 nucleotides read TGTGCCAGCAGCCAAGCCGGGAGTAGCAATCAGCCCCAGCATTTT.

This clonotype was recorded at least ten times. The chain joins TRBV4-3 to TRBJ2-7, with D possibly being TRBD1 or TRBD2 (5 bases each). The V gene's germline CDR1 is LGHNA and CDR2 YSLEER. Trimming took 8 bases from V and 3 from J, leaving 17 bases between them. The CDR3 is made up of 14 amino acids. CDR3 DNA: TGCGCCAGCCGTCAACCGGGACCAAACTACGAGCAGTACTTC. Amino acid sequence: CASRQPGPNYEQYF.

As for this clonotype: A far bigger clonotype differs at one base, so this is likely a read error. The chain employs TRBV11-2 and TRBJ2-1, with D possibly TRBD2 on 5 matching bases. Trimming left V 6 bases short and J 9 bases short, with 9 bases between. This CDR3 region has 11 residues. From germline, CDR1 is SGHAT and CDR2 FQNNGV. The DNA of the CDR3 is TGTGCCAGCAGTAGCGTCAGTGAGCAGTTCTTC. This gives the protein CASSSVSEQFF.